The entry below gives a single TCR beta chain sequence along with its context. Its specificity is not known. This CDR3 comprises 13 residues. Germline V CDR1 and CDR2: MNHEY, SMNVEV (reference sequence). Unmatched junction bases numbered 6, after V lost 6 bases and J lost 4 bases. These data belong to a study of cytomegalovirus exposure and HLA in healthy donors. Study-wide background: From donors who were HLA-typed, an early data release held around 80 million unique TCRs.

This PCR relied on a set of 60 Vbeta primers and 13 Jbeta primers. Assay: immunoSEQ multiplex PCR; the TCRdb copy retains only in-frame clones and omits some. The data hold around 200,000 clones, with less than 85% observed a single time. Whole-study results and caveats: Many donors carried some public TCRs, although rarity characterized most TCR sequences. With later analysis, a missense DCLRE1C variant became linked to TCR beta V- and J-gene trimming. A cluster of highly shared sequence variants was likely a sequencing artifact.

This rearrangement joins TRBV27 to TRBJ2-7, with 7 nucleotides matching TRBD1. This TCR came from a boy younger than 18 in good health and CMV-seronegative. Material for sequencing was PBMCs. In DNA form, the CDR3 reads TGTGCCAGCAGGGGGACAGCCCCTTACGAGCAGTACTTC. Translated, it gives CASRGTAPYEQYF.